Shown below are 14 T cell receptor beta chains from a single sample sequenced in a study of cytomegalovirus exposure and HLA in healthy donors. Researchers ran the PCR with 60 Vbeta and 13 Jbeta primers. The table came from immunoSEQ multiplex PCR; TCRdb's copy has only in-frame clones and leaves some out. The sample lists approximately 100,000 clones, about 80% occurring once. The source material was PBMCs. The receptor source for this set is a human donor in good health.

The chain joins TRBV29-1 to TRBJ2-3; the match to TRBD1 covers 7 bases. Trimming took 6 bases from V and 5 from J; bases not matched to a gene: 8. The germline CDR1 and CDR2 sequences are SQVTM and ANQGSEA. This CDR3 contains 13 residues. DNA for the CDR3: TGCAGCGTAGACAGGGAATGGGGAGATACGCAGTATTTT. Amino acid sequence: CSVDREWGDTQYF.

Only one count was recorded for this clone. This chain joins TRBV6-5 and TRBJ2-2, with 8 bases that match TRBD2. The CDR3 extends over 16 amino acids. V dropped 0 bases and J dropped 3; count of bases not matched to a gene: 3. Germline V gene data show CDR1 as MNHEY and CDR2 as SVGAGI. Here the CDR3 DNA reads TGTGCCAGCAGTTACTCTAGCGGGAAGTACACCGGGGAGCTGTTTTTT. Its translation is CASSYSSGKYTGELFF.

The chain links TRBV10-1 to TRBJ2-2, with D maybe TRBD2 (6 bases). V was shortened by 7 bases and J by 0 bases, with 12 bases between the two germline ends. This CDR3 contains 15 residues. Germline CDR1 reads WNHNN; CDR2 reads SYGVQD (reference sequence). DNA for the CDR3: TGCGCCAGCAAAGAGGGGAGGACGAACACCGGGGAGCTGTTTTTT. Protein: CASKEGRTNTGELFF.

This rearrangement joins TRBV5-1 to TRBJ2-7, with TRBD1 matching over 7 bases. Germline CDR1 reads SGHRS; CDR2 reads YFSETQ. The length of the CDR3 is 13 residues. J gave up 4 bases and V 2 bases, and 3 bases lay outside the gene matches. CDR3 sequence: CASSFEGAYEQYF. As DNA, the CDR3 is TGCGCCAGCAGCTTTGAGGGGGCATACGAGCAGTACTTC.

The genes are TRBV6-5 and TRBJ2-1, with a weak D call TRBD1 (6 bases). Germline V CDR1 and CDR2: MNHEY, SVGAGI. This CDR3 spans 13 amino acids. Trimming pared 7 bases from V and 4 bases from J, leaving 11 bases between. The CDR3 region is CASIGQKYNEQFF. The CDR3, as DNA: TGTGCCAGCATCGGACAGAAGTACAATGAGCAGTTCTTC.

The CDR3 loop is CASSQVPAETQYF. DNA for the CDR3: TGCGCCAGCAGCCAAGTGCCCGCGGAGACCCAGTACTTC. The V and J genes are TRBV4-3 and TRBJ2-5; no definite D call. The germline V and J ends were trimmed by 1 base and 5 bases, with 8 bases remaining between them. The CDR3 loop spans 13 amino acids. CDR1 is LGHNA and CDR2 is YSLEER in the germline V gene.

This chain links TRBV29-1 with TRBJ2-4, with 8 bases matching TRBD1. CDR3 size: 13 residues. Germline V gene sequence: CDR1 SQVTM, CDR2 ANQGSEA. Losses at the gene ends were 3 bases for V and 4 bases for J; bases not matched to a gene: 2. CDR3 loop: CSVDGTGKNIQYF. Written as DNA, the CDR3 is TGCAGCGTTGACGGGACAGGAAAAAACATTCAGTACTTC.

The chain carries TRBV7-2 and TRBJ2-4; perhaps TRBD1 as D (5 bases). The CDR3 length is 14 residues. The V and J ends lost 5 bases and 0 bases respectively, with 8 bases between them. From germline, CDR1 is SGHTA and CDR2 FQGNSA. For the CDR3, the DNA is TGTGCCAGCAGCCTCCAGGGAGCCAAAAACATTCAGTACTTC. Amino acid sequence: CASSLQGAKNIQYF. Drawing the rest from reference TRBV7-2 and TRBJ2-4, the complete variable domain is GAGVSQSPSNKVTEKGKDVELRCDPISGHTALYWYRQSLGQGLEFLIYFQGNSAPDKSGLPSDRFSAERTGGSVSTLTIQRTQQEDSAVYLCASSLQGAKNIQYFGAGTRLSVL.

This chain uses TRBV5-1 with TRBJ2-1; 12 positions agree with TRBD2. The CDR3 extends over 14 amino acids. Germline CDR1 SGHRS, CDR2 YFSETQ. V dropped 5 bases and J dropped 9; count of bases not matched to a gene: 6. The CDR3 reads CASSILAGGLEQFF. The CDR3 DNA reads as TGCGCCAGCAGTATCCTAGCGGGAGGGCTTGAGCAGTTCTTC. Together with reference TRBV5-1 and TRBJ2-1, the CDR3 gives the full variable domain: KAGVTQTPRYLIKTRGQQVTLSCSPISGHRSVSWYQQTPGQGLQFLFEYFSETQRNKGNFPGRFSGRQFSNSRSEMNVSTLELGDSALYLCASSILAGGLEQFFGPGTRLTVL.

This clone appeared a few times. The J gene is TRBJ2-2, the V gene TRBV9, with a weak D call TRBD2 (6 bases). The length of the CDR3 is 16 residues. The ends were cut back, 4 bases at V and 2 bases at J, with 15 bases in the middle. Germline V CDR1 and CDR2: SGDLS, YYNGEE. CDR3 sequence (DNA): TGTGCCAGCAGCCCCCGGTGGAGGGAAAACACCGGGGAGCTGTTTTTT. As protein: CASSPRWRENTGELFF.

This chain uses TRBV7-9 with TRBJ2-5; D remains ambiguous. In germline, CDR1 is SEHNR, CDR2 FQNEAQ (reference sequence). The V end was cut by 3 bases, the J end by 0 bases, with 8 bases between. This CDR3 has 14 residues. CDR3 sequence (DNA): TGTGCCAGCAGCTTGTCGTCGTACCAAGAGACCCAGTACTTC. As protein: CASSLSSYQETQYF.

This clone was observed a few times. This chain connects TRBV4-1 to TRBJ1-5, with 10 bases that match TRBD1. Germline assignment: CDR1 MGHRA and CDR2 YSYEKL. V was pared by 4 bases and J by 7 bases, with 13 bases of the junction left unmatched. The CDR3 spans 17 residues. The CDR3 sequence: CASSPNPRDRGRQPQHF. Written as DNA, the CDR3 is TGCGCCAGCAGCCCTAACCCCCGGGACAGGGGACGCCAGCCCCAGCATTTT.

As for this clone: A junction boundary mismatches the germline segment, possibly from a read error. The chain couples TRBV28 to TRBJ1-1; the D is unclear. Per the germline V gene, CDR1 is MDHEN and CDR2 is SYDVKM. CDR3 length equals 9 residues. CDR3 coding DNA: TGTGCCAGCAGTTACAGCAGAGTCTTT. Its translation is CASSYSRVF. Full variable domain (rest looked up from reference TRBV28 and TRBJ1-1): DVKVTQSSRYLVKRTGEKVFLECVQDMDHENMFWYRQDPGLGLRLIYFSYDVKMKEKGDIPEGYSVSREKKERFSLILESASTNQTSMYLCASSYSRVFGQGTRLTVV.

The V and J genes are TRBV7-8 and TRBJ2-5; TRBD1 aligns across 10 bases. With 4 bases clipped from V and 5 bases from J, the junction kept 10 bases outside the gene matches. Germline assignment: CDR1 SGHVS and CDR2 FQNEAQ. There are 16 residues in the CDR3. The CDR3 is CASSSTGGLFGETQYF. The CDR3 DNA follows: TGTGCCAGCAGCTCGACAGGGGGCCTTTTTGGCGAGACCCAGTACTTC.